A selection of T cell receptor beta chains follows, all from one sample in a study of early T cells in non-severe SARS-CoV-2 infection. TCRdb used MiXCR to reprocess the 5' RACE reads, holding one entry per CDR3 protein. The data show 70,000 or so distinct CDR3 sequences, 9.5% to 13% seen once. The sample taken for sequencing was whole blood. These receptors were obtained from an adult who was a healthcare worker with PCR-confirmed SARS-CoV-2 infection or an uninfected control (not recorded which). CDR3s include the opening cysteine and the closing phenylalanine or tryptophan. A D gene is named only where the DNA matches it firmly. Rows give clone size only sometimes, using once, few, many, or a class for an expanded clone.

len: 16; j_gene: TRBJ2-5; abundance: few; d_gene: TRBD2; v_gene: TRBV5-4; CDR3nt: TGTGCCAGCAGCTTGGGAGTTAGCGGGCAGCGAGAGACCCAGTACTTC; CDR3aa: CASSLGVSGQRETQYF
len: 11; j_gene: TRBJ2-3; abundance: .; d_gene: .; v_gene: TRBV10-3; CDR3nt: TGTGCCATCAGACAACAGGGTACGCAGTATTTT; CDR3aa: CAIRQQGTQYF
len: 14; j_gene: TRBJ1-1; abundance: few; d_gene: .; v_gene: TRBV20-1; CDR3nt: TGCAGTGCTAGAGGCCGAGGGTTGAACACTGAAGCTTTCTTT; CDR3aa: CSARGRGLNTEAFF
len: 13; j_gene: TRBJ2-7; abundance: few; d_gene: .; v_gene: TRBV6-2/TRBV6-3; CDR3nt: TGTGCCAGCAGTTCCCTAGCACCCTACGAGCAGTACTTC; CDR3aa: CASSSLAPYEQYF
len: 15; j_gene: TRBJ2-7; abundance: .; d_gene: TRBD2; v_gene: TRBV7-2; CDR3nt: TGTGCCAGCAGCTTTTCAGCGGGAGGGTCAGGCGAGCAGTACTTC; CDR3aa: CASSFSAGGSGEQYF
len: 11; j_gene: TRBJ2-2; abundance: .; d_gene: .; v_gene: TRBV6-6; CDR3nt: TGTGCCACAAGGGGATCCGGGGAGCTGTTTTTT; CDR3aa: CATRGSGELFF
len: 14; j_gene: TRBJ2-5; abundance: .; d_gene: .; v_gene: TRBV20-1; CDR3nt: TGCAGTGCTAGTGAGTTGGGGGACCAAGAGACCCAGTACTTC; CDR3aa: CSASELGDQETQYF
len: 14; j_gene: TRBJ2-7; abundance: few; d_gene: .; v_gene: TRBV5-4; CDR3nt: TGTGCCAGCAGCTTGACAGGGAGCACCTACGAGCAGTACTTC; CDR3aa: CASSLTGSTYEQYF
len: 14; j_gene: TRBJ2-7; abundance: many; d_gene: TRBD2; v_gene: TRBV25-1; CDR3nt: TGTGCCAGCAGTGAAGCCGGGACTAGTGCCGAGCAGTACTTC; CDR3aa: CASSEAGTSAEQYF
len: 15; j_gene: TRBJ2-3; abundance: many; d_gene: .; v_gene: TRBV7-2; CDR3nt: TGTGCCAGCAGCTTAGCGGTAGTTTTTGCAGATACGCAGTATTTT; CDR3aa: CASSLAVVFADTQYF
len: 15; j_gene: TRBJ1-5; abundance: few; d_gene: TRBD1; v_gene: TRBV12-3/TRBV12-4; CDR3nt: TGTGCCAGCAGTTTAGAAGGGACAGGGTCCCAGCCCCAGCATTTT; CDR3aa: CASSLEGTGSQPQHF
len: 15; j_gene: TRBJ2-3; abundance: few; d_gene: TRBD2; v_gene: TRBV11-2; CDR3nt: TGTGCCAGCAGCTTAGAATGGACTAGTATAGATACGCAGTATTTT; CDR3aa: CASSLEWTSIDTQYF
len: 15; j_gene: TRBJ2-5; abundance: few; d_gene: .; v_gene: TRBV6-1; CDR3nt: TGTGCCAGCAGCCCCCAGACAGCCTCTCAAGAGACCCAGTACTTC; CDR3aa: CASSPQTASQETQYF
len: 16; j_gene: TRBJ2-4; abundance: few; d_gene: TRBD2; v_gene: TRBV4-3; CDR3nt: TGCGCCAGCAGCCAGGGACTAGCGGTAACCAAAAACATTCAGTACTTC; CDR3aa: CASSQGLAVTKNIQYF
len: 13; j_gene: TRBJ2-5; abundance: few; d_gene: .; v_gene: TRBV9; CDR3nt: TGTGCCAGCAGCGGGAGGGGATTAGAGACCCAGTACTTC; CDR3aa: CASSGRGLETQYF
len: 17; j_gene: TRBJ2-3; abundance: .; d_gene: TRBD2; v_gene: TRBV5-1; CDR3nt: TGCGCCAGCAGCTTGGAAGGTAGCGGGGTATACACAGATACGCAGTATTTT; CDR3aa: CASSLEGSGVYTDTQYF
len: 17; j_gene: TRBJ2-1; abundance: few; d_gene: TRBD2; v_gene: TRBV7-9; CDR3nt: TGTGCCAGCAGCTTAGGGCTCGGGAGGGGTTCCTACAATGAGCAGTTCTTC; CDR3aa: CASSLGLGRGSYNEQFF
len: 13; j_gene: TRBJ1-1; abundance: .; d_gene: TRBD1; v_gene: TRBV28; CDR3nt: TGTGCCAGCAGTTTTGGGACAGGGAGGAGAGCTTTCTTT; CDR3aa: CASSFGTGRRAFF
len: 16; j_gene: TRBJ2-2; abundance: .; d_gene: TRBD2; v_gene: TRBV7-2; CDR3nt: TGTGCCAGCAGCCAGAGACTAGCGGGAGTGTCCGGGGAGCTGTTTTTT; CDR3aa: CASSQRLAGVSGELFF
len: 16; j_gene: TRBJ1-5; abundance: many; d_gene: .; v_gene: TRBV7-9; CDR3nt: TGTGCCAGCAGCTCGGGCGCGGGCTCCGGCAATCAGCCCCAGCATTTT; CDR3aa: CASSSGAGSGNQPQHF
len: 17; j_gene: TRBJ2-4; abundance: few; d_gene: .; v_gene: TRBV6-1; CDR3nt: TGTGCCAGCAGTGAAGTGGGTGTGGTACGGGATGTCAACATTCAGTACTTC; CDR3aa: CASSEVGVVRDVNIQYF
len: 13; j_gene: TRBJ1-2; abundance: few; d_gene: .; v_gene: TRBV5-8; CDR3nt: TGTGCCAGCAGCTTGAGGACTGACTATGGCTACACCTTC; CDR3aa: CASSLRTDYGYTF
len: 14; j_gene: TRBJ2-3; abundance: .; d_gene: .; v_gene: TRBV7-2; CDR3nt: TGTGCCAGCAGCTTAGGGGGCGGGCCAGATACGCAGTATTTT; CDR3aa: CASSLGGGPDTQYF
len: 11; j_gene: TRBJ2-1; abundance: many; d_gene: .; v_gene: TRBV4-1; CDR3nt: TGCGCCAGCAGCCAAGATAATGAGCAGTTCTTC; CDR3aa: CASSQDNEQFF
len: 16; j_gene: TRBJ2-1; abundance: .; d_gene: TRBD2; v_gene: TRBV11-2; CDR3nt: TGTGCCAGCAGCTTAGCCTCGGGACTAGCGCATAATGAGCAGTTCTTC; CDR3aa: CASSLASGLAHNEQFF
len: 14; j_gene: TRBJ2-1; abundance: few; d_gene: .; v_gene: TRBV18; CDR3nt: TGTGCCAGCTCACCGCACGAGGCCCACAATGAGCAGTTCTTC; CDR3aa: CASSPHEAHNEQFF
len: 13; j_gene: TRBJ2-1; abundance: few; d_gene: .; v_gene: TRBV12-3/TRBV12-4; CDR3nt: TGTGCCAGCATCTCAGGGCCGGGGCATGAGCAGTTCTTC; CDR3aa: CASISGPGHEQFF
len: 12; j_gene: TRBJ1-1; abundance: few; d_gene: .; v_gene: TRBV20-1; CDR3nt: TGCAGTGTCAAAATCAGGAACACTGAAGCTTTCTTT; CDR3aa: CSVKIRNTEAFF
len: 15; j_gene: TRBJ2-5; abundance: many; d_gene: TRBD1; v_gene: TRBV20-1; CDR3nt: TGCAGTGCTCCGGCGGGTACAGGGGGTAGCAAGACCCAGTACTTC; CDR3aa: CSAPAGTGGSKTQYF
len: 14; j_gene: TRBJ2-3; abundance: few; d_gene: .; v_gene: TRBV10-1; CDR3nt: TGCGCCAGCAGTGACGGGAGAAGCACAGATACGCAGTATTTT; CDR3aa: CASSDGRSTDTQYF
len: 13; j_gene: TRBJ1-1; abundance: few; d_gene: .; v_gene: TRBV3-1; CDR3nt: TGTGCCAGCAGCCGCAGTCCGGGACACGAAGCTTTCTTT; CDR3aa: CASSRSPGHEAFF
len: 13; j_gene: TRBJ2-7; abundance: .; d_gene: .; v_gene: TRBV20-1; CDR3nt: TGCAGTGCTACCCCGGACACCATTTACGAGCAGTACTTC; CDR3aa: CSATPDTIYEQYF
len: 13; j_gene: TRBJ2-3; abundance: many; d_gene: .; v_gene: TRBV4-1; CDR3nt: TGCGCCAGCAGTCCACCCTTTTATGATACGCAGTATTTT; CDR3aa: CASSPPFYDTQYF
len: 13; j_gene: TRBJ2-7; abundance: .; d_gene: .; v_gene: TRBV11-2; CDR3nt: TGTGCCAGCAAGCAGATAGGGCACTACGAGCAGTACTTC; CDR3aa: CASKQIGHYEQYF
len: 12; j_gene: TRBJ2-7; abundance: many; d_gene: .; v_gene: TRBV14; CDR3nt: TGTGCCAGCAGCCAAGTAAGGGACGAGCAGTACTTC; CDR3aa: CASSQVRDEQYF
len: 14; j_gene: TRBJ2-7; abundance: once; d_gene: .; v_gene: TRBV4-3; CDR3nt: TGCGCCAGCAGCCAAGAACCGTTTTCCTACGAGCAGTACTTC; CDR3aa: CASSQEPFSYEQYF
len: 15; j_gene: TRBJ2-3; abundance: few; d_gene: TRBD2; v_gene: TRBV6-1; CDR3nt: TGTGCCAGCATATCCGCTAGCGGGAGTGGAGATACGCAGTATTTT; CDR3aa: CASISASGSGDTQYF
len: 18; j_gene: TRBJ2-4; abundance: medium-sized; d_gene: .; v_gene: TRBV20-1; CDR3nt: TGCAGTGCTACAGACGGGAACCCCCGGACTTTAGCCAAAAACATTCAGTACTTC; CDR3aa: CSATDGNPRTLAKNIQYF
len: 11; j_gene: TRBJ2-5; abundance: many; d_gene: .; v_gene: TRBV12-3/TRBV12-4; CDR3nt: TGTGCCAGCACCGACTCTGGGACCCAGTACTTC; CDR3aa: CASTDSGTQYF
len: 12; j_gene: TRBJ2-3; abundance: few; d_gene: TRBD1; v_gene: TRBV6-1; CDR3nt: TGTGCCAGCGGGACAGCAACAGATACGCAGTATTTT; CDR3aa: CASGTATDTQYF
len: 12; j_gene: TRBJ1-2; abundance: .; d_gene: .; v_gene: TRBV28; CDR3nt: TGTGCCAGCAGTACTTCCAGGGATGGCTACACCTTC; CDR3aa: CASSTSRDGYTF
len: 12; j_gene: TRBJ1-1; abundance: few; d_gene: .; v_gene: TRBV12-3/TRBV12-4; CDR3nt: TGTGCCAGCAGTTTAGGTGGGCTAGAAGCTTTCTTT; CDR3aa: CASSLGGLEAFF
len: 17; j_gene: TRBJ2-7; abundance: .; d_gene: .; v_gene: TRBV6-6; CDR3nt: TGTGCCAGCAGTTACAGGGGCAGGCGTACCTTTACCTACGAGCAGTACTTC; CDR3aa: CASSYRGRRTFTYEQYF
len: 14; j_gene: TRBJ1-5; abundance: many; d_gene: .; v_gene: TRBV6-2/TRBV6-3; CDR3nt: TGTGCCAGCAGTTACTCTGCAGGGCGGCAGCCCCAGCATTTT; CDR3aa: CASSYSAGRQPQHF
len: 15; j_gene: TRBJ2-7; abundance: medium-sized; d_gene: TRBD2; v_gene: TRBV27; CDR3nt: TGTGCCAGCAGTTCTCCACTAGCGGGTTCCTACGAGCAGTACTTC; CDR3aa: CASSSPLAGSYEQYF
len: 12; j_gene: TRBJ2-5; abundance: many; d_gene: .; v_gene: TRBV12-3/TRBV12-4; CDR3nt: TGTGCCAGCAGTTTTTGGCAGGAGACCCAGTACTTC; CDR3aa: CASSFWQETQYF
len: 13; j_gene: TRBJ2-1; abundance: many; d_gene: .; v_gene: TRBV11-2; CDR3nt: TGTGCCAGCAGCTTAGGACGGAACAATGAGCAGTTCTTC; CDR3aa: CASSLGRNNEQFF
len: 17; j_gene: TRBJ2-2; abundance: .; d_gene: TRBD2; v_gene: TRBV11-2; CDR3nt: TGTGCCAGCAGCCTGGGACTAGCGGGAGTCTACACCGGGGAGCTGTTTTTT; CDR3aa: CASSLGLAGVYTGELFF
len: 16; j_gene: TRBJ1-1; abundance: .; d_gene: .; v_gene: TRBV6-4; CDR3nt: TGTGCCAGCAGTGACTCACAACTCCAGGGGTACACTGAAGCTTCCTTT; CDR3aa: CASSDSQLQGYTEASF
len: 15; j_gene: TRBJ2-7; abundance: many; d_gene: .; v_gene: TRBV6-6; CDR3nt: TGTGCCAGCAGTTACTCTGTCGGTCAGGGCTACGAGCAGTACTTC; CDR3aa: CASSYSVGQGYEQYF
len: 17; j_gene: TRBJ2-5; abundance: .; d_gene: .; v_gene: TRBV11-2; CDR3nt: TGTGCCAGCAGCTTTAATTCGGACGGGGTGTACCAAGAGACCCAGTACTTC; CDR3aa: CASSFNSDGVYQETQYF
len: 16; j_gene: TRBJ2-7; abundance: .; d_gene: TRBD2; v_gene: TRBV7-9; CDR3nt: TGTGCCAGCAGCGCGTCTAGCGGGCTCCTCTCCTACGAGCAGTACTTC; CDR3aa: CASSASSGLLSYEQYF